These T cell receptor beta chains were read from a single sample in a study of OX40 agonist ivuxolimab in advanced cancers. TCRdb's table, derived via immunoSEQ multiplex PCR, lists solely in-frame clones and lacks some. The sample lists around 46,000 clones; 88% were seen once. The specimen was CD4+ or CD8+ T cells sorted from blood, collected in a trial of the OX40 agonist ivuxolimab. Receptor source: an adult with an advanced solid tumor such as melanoma, head and neck, liver or kidney cancer. CDR3s include the opening cysteine and the closing phenylalanine or tryptophan. D genes are given only for firm matches. Clone size is given for some rows only: seen once, a few or many times, or a class if the clone is expanded.

d_call,j_call,clone_size,v_call,cdr3_nt,cdr3_aa
NA,TRBJ1-1,NA,TRBV5-4,TGTGCCAGCAGCTTTGGCGACAGGCCTGGGGCTGAAGCTTTCTTT,CASSFGDRPGAEAFF
NA,TRBJ1-2,NA,TRBV10-3,TGTGCCATCAGTGAGGTAACCAACTATGGCTACACCTTC,CAISEVTNYGYTF
TRBD1,TRBJ1-2,NA,TRBV6-5,TGTGCCAGCAGTTGGGACAGGGAGAGTCCGGGCTACACCTTC,CASSWDRESPGYTF
NA,TRBJ2-7,few,TRBV7-2,TGTGCCAGCAGCTTAGTTGGGCCGGGCTACGAGCAGTACTTC,CASSLVGPGYEQYF
TRBD2,TRBJ2-1,NA,TRBV10-3,TGTGCCACCGGGACTAGCGGGAGGTTTAAGAATGAGCAGTTCTTC,CATGTSGRFKNEQFF
NA,TRBJ2-2,NA,TRBV9,TGTGCCAGCAGCGTAGGTAGTACCCCTTTCACCGGGGAGCTGTTTTTT,CASSVGSTPFTGELFF
NA,TRBJ2-1,NA,TRBV9,TGTGCCAGCAGCTCCCATAGCGGACCTCTATTGAATGAGCAGTTCTTC,CASSSHSGPLLNEQFF
NA,TRBJ2-5,NA,TRBV5-1,TGCGCCAGCAGGCCAGGCCAGCAGAGCGAGACCCAGTACTTC,CASRPGQQSETQYF
NA,TRBJ2-2,NA,TRBV28,TGTGCCAGCAGAAGACTAGTATCCGGGGAGCTGTTTTTT,CASRRLVSGELFF
NA,TRBJ2-5,once,TRBV18,TGTGCCAGCTCACCACCGACCAGGGACGAGACCCAGTACTTC,CASSPPTRDETQYF
NA,TRBJ2-3,NA,TRBV6-5,TGTGCCAGCAGTTACTCTTCCGGGGGAGGCACAGATACGCAGTATTTT,CASSYSSGGGTDTQYF
NA,TRBJ1-1,NA,TRBV28,TGTGCCAGCCTATCGGGGGCAGCACAGAACACTGAAGCTTTCTTT,CASLSGAAQNTEAFF
NA,TRBJ1-5,NA,TRBV28,TGTGCCAGCAGTTTACACAGGGGCAATCAGCCCCAGCATTTT,CASSLHRGNQPQHF
TRBD2,TRBJ2-1,NA,TRBV7-3,TGTGCCAGCAGCTTAGTCGGCGGGAGCAATGAGCAGTTCTTC,CASSLVGGSNEQFF
TRBD1,TRBJ1-6,NA,TRBV5-1,TGCGCCAGCAGCTTGGCCTCGGGGACAGGGTTAAATTCACCCCTCCACTTT,CASSLASGTGLNSPLHF
TRBD1,TRBJ1-1,NA,TRBV4-1,TGCGCCAGCAGCCAAGATCGGGTACTCCGACAGGGAAACGTCGCTTTCTTT,CASSQDRVLRQGNVAFF
TRBD2,TRBJ2-7,NA,TRBV30,TGTGCCTTCGCGGGGTCGATAGGACTAGGTACCTACGAGCAGTACTTC,CAFAGSIGLGTYEQYF
TRBD2,TRBJ2-7,NA,TRBV7-2,TGTGCCAGCAGCCATGGACTAGCGGGGGTTTACGAGCAGTACTTC,CASSHGLAGVYEQYF
NA,TRBJ2-7,NA,TRBV10-3,TGTGCCAGCAGTTTTGGCCTTCCGCCTGGCGAGCAGTGCTTC,CASSFGLPPGEQCF
TRBD2,TRBJ2-1,NA,TRBV27,TGTGCCAGCAGTTTATTGGCTGCGGGAGGGGGGGAGAATGAGCAGTTCTTC,CASSLLAAGGGENEQFF
NA,TRBJ2-3,NA,TRBV19,TGTGCCAGTAGTTGGGGCCCAGATACGCAGTATTTT,CASSWGPDTQYF
NA,TRBJ1-6,NA,TRBV7-8,TGTGCCAGCAGCTTAGAAGGGATTAATTCACCCCTCCACTTT,CASSLEGINSPLHF
NA,TRBJ1-2,NA,TRBV21-1,TGTGCCAGCAGCAAAGCACACAGGGCCTTGGGGAACTATGGCTACACCTTC,CASSKAHRALGNYGYTF
NA,TRBJ2-1,NA,TRBV5-1,TGCGCCAGCAGGATAGCGGCAAGCTCCTACAATGAGCAGTTCTTC,CASRIAASSYNEQFF
NA,TRBJ1-1,NA,TRBV7-9,TGTGCCAGCGGGGGTGGGCTCATGAACACTGAAGCTTTCTTT,CASGGGLMNTEAFF
NA,TRBJ2-3,NA,TRBV7-9,TGTGCCAGCAGCTTAGGTTACCGGGCCACGCAGTATTTT,CASSLGYRATQYF
NA,TRBJ1-1,NA,TRBV5-8,TGTGCCAGCAGCTTGAGGTTGGCTATAGGGGACACTGAAGCTTTCTTT,CASSLRLAIGDTEAFF
NA,TRBJ2-2,few,TRBV19,TGTGCCAGTAGTCCTGGGACCGACACCGGGGAGCTGTTTTTT,CASSPGTDTGELFF
TRBD2,TRBJ2-7,NA,TRBV29-1,TGCAGCGTTCTCCTAGTGGGAGCGGGGGACGAGCAGTACTTC,CSVLLVGAGDEQYF
NA,TRBJ2-5,NA,TRBV6-5,TGTGCCAGCAGTCAGACACGGCGAGAGACCCAGTACTTC,CASSQTRRETQYF
NA,TRBJ2-1,once,TRBV5-5,TGTGCCAGCAGCTTGGGGCAGGGGAACAATGAGCAGTTCTTC,CASSLGQGNNEQFF
TRBD2,TRBJ2-7,NA,TRBV4-1,TGCGCCAGCAGCCAGCTTCCTAGCGGGACCTCCTACGAGCAGTACTTC,CASSQLPSGTSYEQYF
TRBD1,TRBJ1-6,NA,TRBV19,TGTGCCAGTAGTTTCGGGACAGGGAATAATTCACCCCTCCACTTT,CASSFGTGNNSPLHF
NA,TRBJ2-2,NA,TRBV18,TGTGCCAGCTCACCTCTACAGGGATGGAGGACCGGGGAGCTGTTTTTT,CASSPLQGWRTGELFF
TRBD1,TRBJ2-2,NA,TRBV4-3,TGCGCCAGCAGCCAAGGACAGGGGGGCGGCGGGGAGCTGTTTTTT,CASSQGQGGGGELFF
TRBD2,TRBJ2-5,NA,TRBV27,TGTGCCAGCAGTTCCGCGAATCCCGGGGGGAAGACCCAGTACTTC,CASSSANPGGKTQYF
NA,TRBJ2-7,NA,TRBV5-1,TGCGCCAGCAGCTTGGTCGCAGGAGAGGTCTACGAGCAGTACTTC,CASSLVAGEVYEQYF
NA,TRBJ1-1,NA,TRBV7-9,TGTGCCAGCAGCGAGGATCACAGAGCGGTGGAAGCTTTCTTT,CASSEDHRAVEAFF